This T cell receptor beta chain originates from a study of cytomegalovirus exposure and HLA in healthy donors. Study-wide results and limits: In most subjects, TCR beta sequences reportedly gave accurate predictions of HLA-A and HLA-B alleles.

Concerning this clone: Its antigen is unidentified.

Donors in the study were healthy people who gave bone marrow. PCR amplification relied on 60 Vbeta primers (plus 13 Jbeta primers). Sequencing used immunoSEQ multiplex PCR; TCRdb keeps in-frame clones, though not all of them. Of 170,000 or so clones in the sample, over 70% were seen once. This CDR3 has 15 amino acids. V was clipped by 4 bases and J by 3 bases; unmatched bases: 5. The V gene's germline CDR1 is MNHEY and CDR2 SVGAGI. The sequenced sample consisted of PBMCs. The chain is built from TRBV6-5 and TRBJ1-1; 10 bases are a match to TRBD1. The sequence came from a man younger than 40 in good health and CMV-seropositive. The CDR3 spells CASSFKTGGYTEAFF. CDR3 coding DNA: TGTGCCAGCAGTTTTAAGACAGGGGGCTACACTGAAGCTTTCTTT.